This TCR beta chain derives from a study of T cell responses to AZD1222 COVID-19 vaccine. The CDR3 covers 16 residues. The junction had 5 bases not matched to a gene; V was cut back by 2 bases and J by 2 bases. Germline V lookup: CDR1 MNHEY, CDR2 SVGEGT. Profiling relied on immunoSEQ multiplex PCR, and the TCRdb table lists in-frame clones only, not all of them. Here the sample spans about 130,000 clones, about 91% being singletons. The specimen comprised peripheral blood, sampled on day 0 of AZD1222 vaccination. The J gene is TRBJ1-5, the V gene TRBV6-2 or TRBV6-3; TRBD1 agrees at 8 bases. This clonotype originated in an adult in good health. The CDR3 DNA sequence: TGTGCCAGCAGTTACGGACAGGGTTGGGGCAATCAGCCCCAGCATTTT. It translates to CASSYGQGWGNQPQHF.